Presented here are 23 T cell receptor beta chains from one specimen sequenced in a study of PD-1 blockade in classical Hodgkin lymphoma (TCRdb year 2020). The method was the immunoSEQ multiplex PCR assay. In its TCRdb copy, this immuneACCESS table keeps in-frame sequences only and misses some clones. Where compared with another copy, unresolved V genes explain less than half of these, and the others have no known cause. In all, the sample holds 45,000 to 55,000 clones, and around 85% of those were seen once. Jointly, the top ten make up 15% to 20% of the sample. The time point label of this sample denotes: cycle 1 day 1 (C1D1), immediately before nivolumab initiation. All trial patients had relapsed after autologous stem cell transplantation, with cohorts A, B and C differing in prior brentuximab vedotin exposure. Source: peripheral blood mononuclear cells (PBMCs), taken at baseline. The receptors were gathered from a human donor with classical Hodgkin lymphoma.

CDR3 nucleotide sequence: TGTGCCAGCAGCCGCGTCACAGGGGGTAGCACTGAAGCTTTCTTT. It translates to CASSRVTGGSTEAFF. The chain uses TRBV28 and TRBJ1-1, with 8 bases that match TRBD1. Germline-derived CDR1 and CDR2 are MDHEN and SYDVKM. With V trimmed by 6 bases and J by 4 bases, 10 bases remained unmatched. CDR3 size: 15 residues.

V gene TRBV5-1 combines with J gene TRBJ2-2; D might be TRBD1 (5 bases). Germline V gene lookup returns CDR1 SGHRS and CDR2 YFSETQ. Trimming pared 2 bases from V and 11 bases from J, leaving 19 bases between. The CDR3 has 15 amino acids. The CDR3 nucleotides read TGCGCCAGCAGCTTCGACAGTCAGCCACCGGAAGAGCTGTTTTTT. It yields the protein CASSFDSQPPEELFF.

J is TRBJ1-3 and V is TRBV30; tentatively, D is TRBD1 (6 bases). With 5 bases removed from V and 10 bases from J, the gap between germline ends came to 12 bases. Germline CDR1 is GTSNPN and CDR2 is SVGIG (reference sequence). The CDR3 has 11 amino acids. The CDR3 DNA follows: TGTGCCTGGCGGACAGCCGGAACCATATATTTT. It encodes CAWRTAGTIYF. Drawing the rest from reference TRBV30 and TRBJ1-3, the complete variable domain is SQTIHQWPATLVQPVGSPLSLECTVEGTSNPNLYWYRQAAGRGLQLLFYSVGIGQISSEVPQNLSASRPQDRQFILSSKKLLLSDSGFYLCAWRTAGTIYFGEGSWLTVV.

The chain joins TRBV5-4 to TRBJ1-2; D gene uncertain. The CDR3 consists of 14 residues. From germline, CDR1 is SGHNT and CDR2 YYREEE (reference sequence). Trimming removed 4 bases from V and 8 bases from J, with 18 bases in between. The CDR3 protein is CASSPPWLEGGYTF. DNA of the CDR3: TGTGCCAGCAGCCCGCCGTGGCTGGAAGGCGGCTACACCTTC.

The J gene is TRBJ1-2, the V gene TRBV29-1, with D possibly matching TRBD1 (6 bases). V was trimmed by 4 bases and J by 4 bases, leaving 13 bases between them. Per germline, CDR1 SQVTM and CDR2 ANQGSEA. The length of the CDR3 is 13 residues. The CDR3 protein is CSVGGGGTYGYTF. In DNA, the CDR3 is TGCAGCGTTGGGGGAGGGGGGACCTATGGCTACACCTTC. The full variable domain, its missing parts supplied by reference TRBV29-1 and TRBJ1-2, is SAVISQKPSRDICQRGTSLTIQCQVDSQVTMMFWYRQQPGQSLTLIATANQGSEATYESGFVIDKFPISRPNLTFSTLTVSNMSPEDSSIYLCSVGGGGTYGYTFGSGTRLTVV.

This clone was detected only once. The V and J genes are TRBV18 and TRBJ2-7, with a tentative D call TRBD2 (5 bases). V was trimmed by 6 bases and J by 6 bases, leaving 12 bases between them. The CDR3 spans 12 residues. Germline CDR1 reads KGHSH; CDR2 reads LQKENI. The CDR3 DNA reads TGTGCCAGCTCTCCGAATGAGGGCGAGCAGTACGTC. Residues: CASSPNEGEQYV.

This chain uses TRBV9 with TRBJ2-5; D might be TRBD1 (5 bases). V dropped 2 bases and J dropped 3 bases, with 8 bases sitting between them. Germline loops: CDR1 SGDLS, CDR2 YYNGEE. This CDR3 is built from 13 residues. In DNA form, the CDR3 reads TGTGCCAGCAGCGTCAGGGTGAAAGAGACCCAGTACTTC. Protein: CASSVRVKETQYF.

The CDR3 is CASSRTGTTNYGYTF. The CDR3 DNA reads TGTGCCAGCAGCCGGACAGGGACTACTAACTATGGCTACACCTTC. The V call is TRBV6-6, the J call TRBJ1-2; 8 positions agree with TRBD1. The CDR3 covers 15 residues. With V trimmed by 6 bases and J by 0 bases, 6 bases remained unmatched. Germline values: CDR1 MNHNY, CDR2 SVGAGI (reference sequence).

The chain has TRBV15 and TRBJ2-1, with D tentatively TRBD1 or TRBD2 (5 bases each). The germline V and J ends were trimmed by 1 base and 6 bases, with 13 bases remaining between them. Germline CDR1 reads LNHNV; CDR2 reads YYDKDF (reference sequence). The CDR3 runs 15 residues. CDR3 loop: CATSRGRDPFNEQFF. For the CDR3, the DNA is TGTGCCACCAGCAGAGGAAGGGACCCCTTCAATGAGCAGTTCTTC.

In DNA form, the CDR3 reads TGTGCCAGTAGCCCGAGACTAGCGAACTCTGGGGCCAACGTCCTGACTTTC. Translated, it gives CASSPRLANSGANVLTF. The gene calls are TRBV19 and TRBJ2-6; 8 bases align to TRBD2. V trimming: 6 bases; J trimming: 0 bases; junction bases outside the gene matches: 7. Germline V CDR1 and CDR2: LNHDA, SQIVND (reference sequence). The CDR3 runs to 17 residues.

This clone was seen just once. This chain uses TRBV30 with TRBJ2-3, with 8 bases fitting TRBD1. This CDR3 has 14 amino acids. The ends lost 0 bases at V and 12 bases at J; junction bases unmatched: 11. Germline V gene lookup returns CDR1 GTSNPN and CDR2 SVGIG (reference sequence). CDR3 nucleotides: TGTGCCTGGAGTGTCTCTCAGGGGGCGAACTCACAGTATTTT. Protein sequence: CAWSVSQGANSQYF.

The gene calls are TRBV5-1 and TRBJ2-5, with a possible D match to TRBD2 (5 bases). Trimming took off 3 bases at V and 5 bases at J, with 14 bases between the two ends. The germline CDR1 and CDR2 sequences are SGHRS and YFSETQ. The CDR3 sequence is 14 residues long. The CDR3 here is CASSSGTTMETQYF. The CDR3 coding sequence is TGCGCCAGCAGCTCGGGAACTACGATGGAGACCCAGTACTTC. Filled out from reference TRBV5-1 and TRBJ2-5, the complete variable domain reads KAGVTQTPRYLIKTRGQQVTLSCSPISGHRSVSWYQQTPGQGLQFLFEYFSETQRNKGNFPGRFSGRQFSNSRSEMNVSTLELGDSALYLCASSSGTTMETQYFGPGTRLLVL.

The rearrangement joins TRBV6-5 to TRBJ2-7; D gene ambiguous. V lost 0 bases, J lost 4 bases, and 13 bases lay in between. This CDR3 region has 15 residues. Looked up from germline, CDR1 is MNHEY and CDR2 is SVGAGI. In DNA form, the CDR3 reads TGTGCCAGCAGTTACTCGTCTCTCGGGTTGTACGAGCAGTACGTC. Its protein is CASSYSSLGLYEQYV.

The CDR3 coding sequence is TGCGCCAGCGGGACTAGCGGAACCAATGAGCAGTTCTTC. Its translation is CASGTSGTNEQFF. V and J are TRBV5-1 and TRBJ2-1, with 11 bases matching TRBD2. The CDR3 consists of 13 residues. The germline V gene has CDR1 SGHRS and CDR2 YFSETQ. J lost 6 bases, V lost 7 bases, and 3 bases had no gene match.

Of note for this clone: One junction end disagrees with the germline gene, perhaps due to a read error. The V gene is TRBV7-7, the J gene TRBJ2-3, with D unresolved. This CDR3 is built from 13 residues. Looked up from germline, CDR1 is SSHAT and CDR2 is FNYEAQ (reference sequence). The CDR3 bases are TGTGCTAGCAGCCCTCGAAGGGCAGATACGCAGTATTTT. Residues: CASSPRRADTQYF.

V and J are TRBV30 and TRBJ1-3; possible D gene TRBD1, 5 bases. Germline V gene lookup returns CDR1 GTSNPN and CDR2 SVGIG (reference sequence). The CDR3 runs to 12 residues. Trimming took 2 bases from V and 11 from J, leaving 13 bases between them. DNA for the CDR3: TGTGCCTGGAGTCGGCAGGGCCTGGCCATATATTTT. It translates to CAWSRQGLAIYF.

The CDR3 DNA follows: TGTGCCAGCAGTTTATGGCTAGCAGGGAATGAGCAGTTCTTC. Translated: CASSLWLAGNEQFF. The rearrangement uses TRBV27 and TRBJ2-1; perhaps D is TRBD1 or TRBD2 (5 bases each). This CDR3 spans 14 amino acids. V lost 1 base and J 7 bases, leaving 11 bases between the germline ends. Per the germline V gene, CDR1 is MNHEY and CDR2 is SMNVEV (reference sequence).

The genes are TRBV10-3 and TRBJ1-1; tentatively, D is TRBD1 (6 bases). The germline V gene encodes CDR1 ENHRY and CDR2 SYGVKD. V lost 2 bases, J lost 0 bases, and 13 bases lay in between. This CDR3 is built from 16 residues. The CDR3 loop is CAISEEAGAMNTEAFF. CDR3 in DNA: TGTGCCATCAGTGAGGAGGCAGGGGCCATGAACACTGAAGCTTTCTTT.

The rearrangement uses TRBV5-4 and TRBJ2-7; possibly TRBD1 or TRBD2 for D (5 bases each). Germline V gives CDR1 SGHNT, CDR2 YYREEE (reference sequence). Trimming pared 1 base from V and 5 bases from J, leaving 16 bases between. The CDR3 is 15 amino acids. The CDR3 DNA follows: TGTGCCAGCAGCTTGTATGGGCGAGGGGCCAACGAGCAGTACGTC. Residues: CASSLYGRGANEQYV.

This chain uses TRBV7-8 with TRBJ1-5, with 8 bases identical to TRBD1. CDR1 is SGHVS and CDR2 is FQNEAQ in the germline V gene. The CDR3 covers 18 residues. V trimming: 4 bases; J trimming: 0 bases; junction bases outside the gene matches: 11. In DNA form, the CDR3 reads TGTGCCAGCAGCTCCGGACAGGGCTATCGGTATAGCAATCAGCCCCAGCATTTT. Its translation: CASSSGQGYRYSNQPQHF.

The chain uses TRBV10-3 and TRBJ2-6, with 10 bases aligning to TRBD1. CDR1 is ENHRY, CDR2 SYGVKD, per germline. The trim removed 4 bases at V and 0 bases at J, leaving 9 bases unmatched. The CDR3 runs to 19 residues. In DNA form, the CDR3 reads TGTGCCATCAGTGGGGCTGGACAGGGGGGTTACTCTGGGGCCAACGTCCTGACTTTC. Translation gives CAISGAGQGGYSGANVLTF.

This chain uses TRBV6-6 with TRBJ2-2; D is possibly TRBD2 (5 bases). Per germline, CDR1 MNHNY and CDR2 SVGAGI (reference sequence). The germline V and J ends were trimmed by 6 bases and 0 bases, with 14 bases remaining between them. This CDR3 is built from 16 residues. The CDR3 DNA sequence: TGTGCCAGCAGGGGCCCCGAGGGCCCGAACACCGGGGAGCTGTTTTTT. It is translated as CASRGPEGPNTGELFF.

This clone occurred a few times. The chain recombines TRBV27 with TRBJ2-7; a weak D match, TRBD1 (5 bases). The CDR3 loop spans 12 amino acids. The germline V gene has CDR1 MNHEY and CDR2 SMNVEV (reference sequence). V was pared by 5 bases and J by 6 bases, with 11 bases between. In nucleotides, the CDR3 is TGTGCCAGCAGTGCCTGGGGCGGCGAGCAGTACTTC. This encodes CASSAWGGEQYF.